Below, 4 T cell receptor beta chains from the same sample are listed, as sequenced in a study of cytomegalovirus exposure and HLA in healthy donors. Assay: immunoSEQ multiplex PCR; the TCRdb copy retains only in-frame clones and omits some. The sample contains approximately 270,000 clones, 86% of which appear only once. Sequenced: PBMCs. The receptors shown here come from a woman aged 18 to 35 in good health and CMV-seronegative.

This rearrangement joins TRBV27 to TRBJ2-5, with 9 bases matching TRBD1. CDR3 length: 13 amino acids. V trimming: 6 bases; J trimming: 4 bases; junction bases outside the gene matches: 3. CDR1 and CDR2 (germline): MNHEY, SMNVEV (reference sequence). CDR3 region: CASRGQGIETQYF. The CDR3 DNA sequence: TGTGCCAGCAGAGGACAGGGGATAGAGACCCAGTACTTC.

The chain is built from TRBV5-1 and TRBJ2-5, with TRBD2 matching over 9 bases. Germline values: CDR1 SGHRS, CDR2 YFSETQ. V shed 3 bases and J 3 bases; nucleotides not matched to a gene: 9. There are 16 residues in the CDR3. The CDR3 coding sequence is TGCGCCAGCAGCTCCCTGGGTAGCGGGAGTAAAGAGACCCAGTACTTC. Translated, it gives CASSSLGSGSKETQYF.

V usage is TRBV7-9 and J usage is TRBJ2-7; 10 nucleotides align to TRBD1. J lost 6 bases, V lost 1 base, and 6 bases had no gene match. The CDR3 spans 15 residues. The V gene's germline CDR1 is SEHNR and CDR2 FQNEAQ (reference sequence). The CDR3 sequence is CASSLEGQGRPEQYF. Written as DNA, the CDR3 is TGTGCCAGCAGCTTAGAGGGACAGGGGCGGCCCGAGCAGTACTTC.

The chain links TRBV25-1 to TRBJ1-2; no reliable D call. V shed 3 bases and J shed 1 base, with 12 bases lying between them. The germline gives CDR1 MGHDK, CDR2 SYGVNS. The length of the CDR3 is 15 residues. Here the CDR3 reads CASSDADSFNYGYTF. CDR3 nucleotide sequence: TGTGCCAGCAGTGATGCCGACTCCTTTAACTATGGCTACACCTTC.